Below are 4 T cell receptor beta chains sequenced from a single sample in a study of PD-1 blockade in classical Hodgkin lymphoma. TCRdb keeps only in-frame clones here, not all; method: immunoSEQ multiplex PCR. This sample has approximately 49,000 clones, with approximately 80% found just once. Time point specified: cycle 4 day 1 (C4D1), after about 6 weeks of nivolumab. All patients experienced relapse after autologous stem cell transplantation, and brentuximab vedotin exposure was variable. Sequencing used peripheral blood mononuclear cells (PBMCs), obtained before the fourth cycle of nivolumab. These receptors all stem from a human donor with classical Hodgkin lymphoma.

The chain is built from TRBV30 and TRBJ2-7, with 7 positions matching TRBD1. Germline V gene data show CDR1 as GTSNPN and CDR2 as SVGIG (reference sequence). The CDR3 covers 14 residues. J gave up 6 bases and V 0 bases, and 8 bases lay outside the gene matches. This CDR3 reads CAWSVARGGGEQYF. The CDR3 DNA reads TGTGCCTGGAGTGTAGCTCGAGGGGGCGGCGAGCAGTACTTC.

J is TRBJ2-2 and V is TRBV30; D call uncertain. V lost 3 bases, J lost 2 bases, and 7 bases lay in between. The CDR3 is 13 amino acids. The germline V gene encodes CDR1 GTSNPN and CDR2 SVGIG (reference sequence). For the CDR3, the DNA is TGTGCCTGGAGCTCAGGAAACACCGGGGAGCTGTTTTTT. As protein: CAWSSGNTGELFF. Drawing the rest from reference TRBV30 and TRBJ2-2, the complete variable domain is SQTIHQWPATLVQPVGSPLSLECTVEGTSNPNLYWYRQAAGRGLQLLFYSVGIGQISSEVPQNLSASRPQDRQFILSSKKLLLSDSGFYLCAWSSGNTGELFFGEGSRLTVL.

The V gene is TRBV18, the J gene TRBJ1-1, with 8 bases matching TRBD1. The CDR3 runs to 15 residues. V trimming: 7 bases; J trimming: 4 bases; junction bases outside the gene matches: 11. CDR1 is KGHSH, CDR2 LQKENI, per germline. CDR3: CASCKGTGGGTEAFF. CDR3 nucleotides: TGTGCCAGCTGTAAAGGTACAGGGGGAGGCACTGAAGCTTTCTTT.

This clone was counted once. This rearrangement joins TRBV19 to TRBJ2-3, with 7 bases fitting TRBD1. CDR1 is LNHDA and CDR2 is SQIVND in the germline V gene (reference sequence). Losses at the gene ends were 3 bases for V and 4 bases for J; bases not matched to a gene: 4. The CDR3 is 14 residues long. CDR3 bases: TGTGCCAGTAGTATTTATCAGGGGGCAGATACGCAGTATTTT. Its protein is CASSIYQGADTQYF.